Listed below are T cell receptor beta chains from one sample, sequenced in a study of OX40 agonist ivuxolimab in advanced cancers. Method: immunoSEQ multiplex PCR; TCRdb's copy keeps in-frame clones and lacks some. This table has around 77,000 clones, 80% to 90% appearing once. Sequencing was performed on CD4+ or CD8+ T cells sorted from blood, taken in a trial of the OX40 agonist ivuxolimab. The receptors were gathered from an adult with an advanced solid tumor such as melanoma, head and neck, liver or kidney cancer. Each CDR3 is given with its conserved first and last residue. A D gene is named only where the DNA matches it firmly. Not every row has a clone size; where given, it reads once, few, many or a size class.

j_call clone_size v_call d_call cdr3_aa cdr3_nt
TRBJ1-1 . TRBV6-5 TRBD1 CASTTTGGTEAFF TGTGCCAGCACCACAACAGGGGGTACTGAAGCTTTCTTT
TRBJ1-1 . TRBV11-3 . CASSLSFGGNTEAFF TGTGCCAGCAGCTTATCTTTCGGAGGGAACACTGAAGCTTTCTTT
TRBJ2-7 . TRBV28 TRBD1 CASSPGGASYEQYF TGTGCCAGCAGTCCAGGGGGTGCCTCCTACGAGCAGTACTTC
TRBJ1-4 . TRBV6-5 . CASSYSIWEKLFF TGTGCCAGCAGTTACTCGATCTGGGAAAAACTGTTTTTT
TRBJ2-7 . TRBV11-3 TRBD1 CASSTRTGGGGYEQYF TGTGCCAGCAGCACCCGGACAGGGGGGGGTGGCTACGAGCAGTACTTC
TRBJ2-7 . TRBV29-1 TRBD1 CSVEQGLSYEQYF TGCAGCGTCGAACAGGGGCTCTCCTACGAGCAGTACTTC
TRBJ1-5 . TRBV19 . CASSIASLAAQHF TGTGCCAGTAGTATCGCCTCGTTGGCGGCCCAGCATTTT
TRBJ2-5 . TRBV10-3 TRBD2 CAISEVTSGAQETQYF TGTGCCATCAGTGAGGTTACTAGCGGGGCCCAAGAGACCCAGTACTTC
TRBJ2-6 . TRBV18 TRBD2 CASSPASGGTGANVLTF TGTGCCAGCTCACCGGCTAGCGGGGGGACTGGGGCCAACGTCCTGACTTTC
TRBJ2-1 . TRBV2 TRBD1 CASRRDSQNEQFF TGTGCCAGCCGCCGGGACAGCCAAAATGAGCAGTTCTTC
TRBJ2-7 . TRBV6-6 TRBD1 CASSVGQGGFDEQYF TGTGCCAGCAGTGTCGGACAGGGAGGTTTCGACGAGCAGTACTTC
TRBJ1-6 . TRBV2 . CASRVGISNSPLHF TGTGCCAGCAGAGTAGGGATTTCTAATTCACCCCTCCACTTT
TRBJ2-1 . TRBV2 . CASGPTWGDYNEQFF TGTGCCAGCGGTCCGACTTGGGGGGATTACAATGAGCAGTTCTTC
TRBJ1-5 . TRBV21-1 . CASSKALGTDSNQPQHF TGTGCCAGCAGCAAAGCGCTAGGGACAGATAGCAATCAGCCCCAGCATTTT
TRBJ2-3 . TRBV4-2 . CASSPDRGSVDTQYF TGTGCCAGCAGCCCGGACCGGGGGTCGGTAGATACGCAGTATTTT
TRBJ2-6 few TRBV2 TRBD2 CASSPGLAGGNGANVLTF TGTGCCAGCAGTCCGGGACTAGCGGGAGGAAATGGGGCCAACGTCCTGACTTTC
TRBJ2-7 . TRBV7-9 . CASSLARADEQYF TGTGCCAGCAGCTTAGCCAGGGCGGACGAGCAGTACTTC
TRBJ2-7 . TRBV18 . CASSPGTGSYEQYF TGTGCCAGCTCACCTGGAACAGGCTCCTACGAGCAGTACTTC
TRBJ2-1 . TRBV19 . CASSPRLTYNEQFF TGTGCCAGTAGTCCCCGACTAACCTACAATGAGCAGTTCTTC
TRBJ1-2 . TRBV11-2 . CASSLAGPRYGYTF TGTGCCAGCAGCTTAGCTGGCCCTCGGTATGGCTACACCTTC
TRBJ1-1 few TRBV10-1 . CASTRHGEAFF TGCGCCAGCACTCGACACGGTGAAGCTTTCTTT
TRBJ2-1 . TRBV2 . CASSETGLWDEQFF TGTGCCAGCAGTGAAACGGGGTTATGGGATGAGCAGTTCTTC
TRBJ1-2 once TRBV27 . CASSWGRGNYGYTF TGTGCCAGCAGTTGGGGCAGGGGAAACTATGGCTACACCTTC
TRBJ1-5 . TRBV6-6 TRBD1 CASSYDHRGGQPQHF TGTGCCAGCAGTTACGACCACAGGGGAGGTCAGCCCCAGCATTTT
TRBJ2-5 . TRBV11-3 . CASSATEGETQYF TGTGCCAGCAGCGCGACGGAAGGGGAGACCCAGTACTTC